Each of the 14 T cell receptor beta chains below was sequenced from the same sample in a study of T cell changes during pregnancy in multiple sclerosis (dated by TCRdb to the late 2010s). Libraries came from the immunoSEQ multiplex PCR assay. Sourced from immuneACCESS, this table was stored by TCRdb with only in-frame sequences that have V and J called. A share of the clones is absent; for the studies checked, an unresolved V gene accounts for under half, and the remainder has no known explanation. The sample contains approximately 100,000 clones, 91% of them found a single time. Of the sample, less than 4.5% falls within the top ten clones. Source: peripheral blood, taken after pregnancy. The receptor set was obtained from a female donor with multiple sclerosis, enrolled in a pregnancy study.

This clone was counted a single time. This chain links TRBV6-1 with TRBJ2-2, with 8 bases fitting TRBD1. CDR1 is MNHNS, CDR2 SASEGT, per germline. The CDR3 runs to 20 residues. V dropped 4 bases and J dropped 0; count of bases not matched to a gene: 16. CDR3 sequence reads: CASSAVGTGARPANTGELFF. DNA of the CDR3: TGTGCCAGCAGTGCGGTTGGGACAGGCGCGAGGCCAGCGAACACCGGGGAGCTGTTTTTT.

This chain uses TRBV5-1 with TRBJ2-7; maybe TRBD1 (6 bases). V lost 0 bases to trimming and J lost 2 bases, with 15 bases between them. CDR1 and CDR2 from the germline V gene are SGHRS and YFSETQ. CDR3 length: 16 residues. In DNA, the CDR3 is TGCGCCAGCAGCTTGGGACAGGCTCAACTACCCTACGAGCAGTACTTC. Protein sequence: CASSLGQAQLPYEQYF. Using reference TRBV5-1 and TRBJ2-7 for the parts outside the CDR3, the full variable domain is KAGVTQTPRYLIKTRGQQVTLSCSPISGHRSVSWYQQTPGQGLQFLFEYFSETQRNKGNFPGRFSGRQFSNSRSEMNVSTLELGDSALYLCASSLGQAQLPYEQYFGPGTRLTVT.

V and J are TRBV9 and TRBJ1-1, with D possibly TRBD1 on 5 matching bases. Germline loops: CDR1 SGDLS, CDR2 YYNGEE. The length of the CDR3 is 14 residues. V dropped 4 bases and J dropped 1 base, with 11 bases sitting between them. CDR3 in DNA: TGTGCCAGCAGCACCCGACAGACGAACACTGAAGCTTTCTTT. Translated, it gives CASSTRQTNTEAFF.

This clone has only one observation. The gene calls are TRBV7-3 and TRBJ2-7; D unresolved. CDR3 length: 13 residues. The germline gives CDR1 SGHTA, CDR2 FQGTGA. Trimming took off 8 bases at V and 2 bases at J, with 13 bases between the two ends. CDR3 nucleotides: TGTGCCAGCTCAACTGAGGCAGCCTACGAGCAGTACTTC. As protein: CASSTEAAYEQYF.

In DNA, the CDR3 is TGTGCCAGCAGCAAAGAGATCACAGGCCATCAGCCCCAGCATTTT. Encoded protein: CASSKEITGHQPQHF. This chain uses TRBV21-1 with TRBJ1-5; TRBD1 is the table's D call and was not checked against the DNA. TRBV21-1 is reported as a pseudogene. The CDR3 runs to 15 residues.

The chain uses TRBV19 and TRBJ1-5; TRBD1 aligns across 9 bases. After removal of 3 bases from V and 5 bases from J, the junction contained 2 bases not matched to a gene. The CDR3 runs 14 residues. Germline values: CDR1 LNHDA, CDR2 SQIVND (reference sequence). CDR3 protein: CASSMWTGDQPQHF. The CDR3 DNA is TGTGCCAGTAGTATGTGGACAGGGGATCAGCCCCAGCATTTT.

The chain links TRBV6-1 to TRBJ2-5; D may be TRBD2 (6 bases). Germline V CDR1 and CDR2: MNHNS, SASEGT. This CDR3 region has 15 residues. The V and J ends lost 4 bases and 5 bases respectively, with 17 bases between them. The CDR3 reads CASSGGGARGETQYF. CDR3 in DNA: TGTGCCAGCAGTGGCGGCGGGGCACGTGGGGAGACCCAGTACTTC.

This clone has only one observation. The rearrangement uses TRBV15 and TRBJ1-2; no clear D gene. Germline V gene sequence: CDR1 LNHNV, CDR2 YYDKDF (reference sequence). V was cut by 0 bases and J by 8 bases, with 16 bases left in between. This CDR3 has 15 residues. CDR3 in DNA: TGTGCCACCAGCAGAGAACAAGATGGGCTGGTCGGCTACACCTTC. Protein: CATSREQDGLVGYTF.

The V call is TRBV5-6, the J call TRBJ1-5; 10 nucleotides match TRBD1. This CDR3 is 17 amino acids long. Germline CDR1 reads SGHDT; CDR2 reads YYEEEE. The trim removed 1 base at V and 5 bases at J, leaving 9 bases unmatched. The CDR3 loop is CASSLMGQGFWDQPQHF. CDR3 DNA: TGTGCCAGCAGCTTGATGGGACAGGGGTTCTGGGATCAGCCCCAGCATTTT.

The CDR3 DNA reads as TGTGCCAGCAGCTTATCCCGTGCGGGACAGATAAACTATGGCTACACCTTC. Translation gives CASSLSRAGQINYGYTF. V gene TRBV5-6 combines with J gene TRBJ1-2; 7 nucleotides match TRBD1. Trimming cost V 2 bases and J 2 bases; bases outside gene matches: 12. Germline V lookup: CDR1 SGHDT, CDR2 YYEEEE. The CDR3 has 17 amino acids.

This chain connects TRBV7-8 to TRBJ2-3; possible D gene TRBD1, 5 bases. This CDR3 is 17 amino acids long. With 1 base removed from V and 0 bases from J, the gap between germline ends came to 14 bases. Germline V gives CDR1 SGHVS, CDR2 FQNEAQ. Here the CDR3 DNA reads TGTGCCAGCAGCTTAGAACAGGCAAAAATTAGCACAGATACGCAGTATTTT. This codes for CASSLEQAKISTDTQYF.

The chain recombines TRBV30 with TRBJ1-2, with TRBD1 as a possible D gene (6 bases). Looked up from germline, CDR1 is GTSNPN and CDR2 is SVGIG (reference sequence). The V end was cut by 4 bases, the J end by 8 bases, with 11 bases between. CDR3 length: 11 residues. CDR3 sequence: CAWTQGGGYTF. CDR3 DNA sequence: TGTGCCTGGACACAGGGTGGCGGCTACACCTTC. Full variable domain (rest looked up from reference TRBV30 and TRBJ1-2): SQTIHQWPATLVQPVGSPLSLECTVEGTSNPNLYWYRQAAGRGLQLLFYSVGIGQISSEVPQNLSASRPQDRQFILSSKKLLLSDSGFYLCAWTQGGGYTFGSGTRLTVV.

The chain carries TRBV12-5 and TRBJ2-7; TRBD1 is a possible D gene (5 bases). V lost 3 bases to trimming and J lost 2 bases, with 20 bases between them. This CDR3 comprises 17 residues. Per the germline V gene, CDR1 is LGHNT and CDR2 is FRNRAP. For the CDR3, the DNA is TGTGCTAGTGGTTTAAAAGCAGGGCTCCCGATCCCCTACGAGCAGTACTTC. Translating it yields CASGLKAGLPIPYEQYF.

This CDR3 is CASSARQGALNTEAFF. The CDR3 bases are TGTGCCAGCAGCGCACGACAGGGGGCTTTGAACACTGAAGCTTTCTTT. This chain uses TRBV7-2 with TRBJ1-1; 10 bases agree with TRBD1. Germline assignment: CDR1 SGHTA and CDR2 FQGNSA. V gave up 5 bases and J gave up 0 bases; unmatched junction bases: 6. The CDR3 contains 16 residues.